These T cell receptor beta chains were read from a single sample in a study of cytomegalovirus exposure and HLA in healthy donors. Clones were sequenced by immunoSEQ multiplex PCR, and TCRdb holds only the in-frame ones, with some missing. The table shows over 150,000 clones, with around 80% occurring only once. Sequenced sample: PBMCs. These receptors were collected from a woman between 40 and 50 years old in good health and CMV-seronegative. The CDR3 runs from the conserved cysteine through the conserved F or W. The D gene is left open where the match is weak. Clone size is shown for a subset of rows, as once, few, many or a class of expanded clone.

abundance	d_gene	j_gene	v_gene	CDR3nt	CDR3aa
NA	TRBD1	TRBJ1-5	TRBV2	TGTGCCAGCGGGAACAGGGGGACAGGGGGCAGCAATCAGCCCCAGCATTTT	CASGNRGTGGSNQPQHF
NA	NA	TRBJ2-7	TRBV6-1	NA	CASILGSGVLLQYF
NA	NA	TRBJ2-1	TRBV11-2	TGTGCCAGCAGCCCTCGAGGGCGTACCGGTGATGAGCAGTTCTTC	CASSPRGRTGDEQFF
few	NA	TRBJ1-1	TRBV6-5	TGTGCCAGCAGTTACCGAGTTAACACTGAAGCTTTCTTT	CASSYRVNTEAFF
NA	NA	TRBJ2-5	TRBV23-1	TGCGCCAGCAGTCAATCCGCCGTGGGTGGGGGCAAAGAGACCCAGTACTTC	CASSQSAVGGGKETQYF
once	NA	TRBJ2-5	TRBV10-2	TGCGCCAGCAGTCTGACAGGGGAGGGAGAGACCCAGTACTTC	CASSLTGEGETQYF
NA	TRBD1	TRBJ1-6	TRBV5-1	TGCGCCAGCAGCACGCAACAGGGGTCCAATTCACCCCTCCACTTT	CASSTQQGSNSPLHF
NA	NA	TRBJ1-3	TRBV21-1	TGTGCCAGCATAGGGGTCCCGGGAAACACCATATATTTT	CASIGVPGNTIYF
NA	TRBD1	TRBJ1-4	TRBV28	TGTGCCAGCAGTTCCGTCCCGGGACAGGGTGAGACTAATGAAAAACTGTTTTTT	CASSSVPGQGETNEKLFF
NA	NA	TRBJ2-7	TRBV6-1	TGTGCCAGCAGTGGAGAAGGGGCCTACGAGCAGTACTTC	CASSGEGAYEQYF
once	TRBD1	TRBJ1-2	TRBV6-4	TGTGCCAGCAGACCCGGGACAGCTAACTATGGCTACACCTTC	CASRPGTANYGYTF
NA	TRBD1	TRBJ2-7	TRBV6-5	TGTGCCAGCAGCCGCAGGGGGCTATACTACGAGCAGTACTTC	CASSRRGLYYEQYF
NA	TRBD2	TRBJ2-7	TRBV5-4	TGTGCCAGCAGCGGGGGGATAGCGGGGGAACGGGCCTACGAGCAGTACTTC	CASSGGIAGERAYEQYF
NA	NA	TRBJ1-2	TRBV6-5	TGTGCCAGCAGTCCCCAGGGTTGGGGCTACACCTTC	CASSPQGWGYTF
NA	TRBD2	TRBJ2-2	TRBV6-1	TGTGCCAGCAGGACTAGCGGATACACCGGGGAGCTGTTTTTT	CASRTSGYTGELFF
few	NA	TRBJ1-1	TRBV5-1	TGCGCCAGCAGCGTGGACCAGGAAGCTTTCTTT	CASSVDQEAFF
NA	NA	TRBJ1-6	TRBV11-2	TGTGCCAGCAGCTTTGTCGTTGATTCACCCCTCCACTTT	CASSFVVDSPLHF
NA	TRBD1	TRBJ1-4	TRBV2	TGTGCCAGCGGACAGGGTCATTCAACTAATGAAAAACTGTTTTTT	CASGQGHSTNEKLFF
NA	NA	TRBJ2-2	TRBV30	TGTGCCTTACTCAAGCAAGGGGAGCTGTTTTTT	CALLKQGELFF
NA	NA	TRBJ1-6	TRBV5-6	TGTGCCAGCACCTCCACCCGGAGCTCCTATAATTCACCCCTCCACTTT	CASTSTRSSYNSPLHF
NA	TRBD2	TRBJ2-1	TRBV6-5	TGTGCCAGCAGAACCGGGACTAGCGGGGGCAATGAGCAGTTCTTC	CASRTGTSGGNEQFF
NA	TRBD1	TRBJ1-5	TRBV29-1	TGCAGCGTTGCGGGCACAGGGGGTCATCAGCCCCAGCATTTT	CSVAGTGGHQPQHF
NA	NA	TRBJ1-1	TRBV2	TGTGCCAGCAGAAGGCAACCGGGGAACACTGAAGCTTTCTTT	CASRRQPGNTEAFF
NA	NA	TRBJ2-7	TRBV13	TGTGCCAGCAGCCCGGACTCAAAGTGGGGCTACGAGCAGTACTTC	CASSPDSKWGYEQYF
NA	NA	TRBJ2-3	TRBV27	TGTGCCAGCAGTGCTCCGGGACTCACCACAGATACGCAGTATTTT	CASSAPGLTTDTQYF
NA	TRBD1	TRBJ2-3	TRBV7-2	TGTGCCAGCAGCACCTCGGGACAGGGGATGGATACGCAGTATTTT	CASSTSGQGMDTQYF
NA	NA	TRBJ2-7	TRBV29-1	TGCAGCGTCGTTATAAACTACGAGCAGTACTTC	CSVVINYEQYF
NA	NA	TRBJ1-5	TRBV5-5	TGTGCCAGCAGCTTCCGTGCGACAGAAGGGTATCACAGCAATCAGCCCCAGCATTTT	CASSFRATEGYHSNQPQHF
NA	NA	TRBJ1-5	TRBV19	TGTGCCAGTAGTATCGAGGGTGGACAGCCCCAGCATTTT	CASSIEGGQPQHF
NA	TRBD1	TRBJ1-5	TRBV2	TGTGCCAGCAGTGAAGAACAGGGGCAGCCCCAGCATTTT	CASSEEQGQPQHF
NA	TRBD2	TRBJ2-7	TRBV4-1	TGCGCCAGCAGCCAAGTGGCTAGCGGGACTACCCCCTACGAGCAGTACTTC	CASSQVASGTTPYEQYF
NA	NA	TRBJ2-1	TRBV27	TGTGCCAGCACGGAAGGAGCGTTCGCCTACAATGAGCAGTTCTTC	CASTEGAFAYNEQFF
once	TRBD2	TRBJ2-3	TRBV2	TGTGCCACATCTAGCGGGGGTCACACAGATACGCAGTATTTT	CATSSGGHTDTQYF
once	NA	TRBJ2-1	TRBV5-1	TGCGCCAGCAGCTGGAGACAGGATGGTGAGCAGTTCTTC	CASSWRQDGEQFF
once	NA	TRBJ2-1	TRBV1	TGCACCAGCAGCCCAGAGGCGGAGGGCACTTACAATGAGCAGTTCTTC	CTSSPEAEGTYNEQFF
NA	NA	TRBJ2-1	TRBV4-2	TGTGCCAGCAGCCAAGTCGTCCAGTCGCTTACCTACAATGAGCAGTTCTTC	CASSQVVQSLTYNEQFF
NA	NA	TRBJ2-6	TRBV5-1	TGCGCCAGCAGCTCGAGAATTTTATCTGGGGCCAACGTCCTGACTTTC	CASSSRILSGANVLTF
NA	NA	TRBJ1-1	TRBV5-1	TGCGCCAGCAGCCGAAACGTGGGGGGCACTGAAGCTTTCTTT	CASSRNVGGTEAFF
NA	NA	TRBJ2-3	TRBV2	TGTGCCAGCAGTGAGCGGGACGCGCAGTATTTT	CASSERDAQYF
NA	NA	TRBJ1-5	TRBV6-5	TGTGCCAGCGGTGGAGGGCTTAATCAGCCCCAGCATTTT	CASGGGLNQPQHF
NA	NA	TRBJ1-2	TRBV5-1	TGCGCCAGCAGCTTATCAGGGGTTGGCTACACCTTC	CASSLSGVGYTF
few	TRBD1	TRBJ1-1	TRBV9	TGTGCCAGCAGCGTGGGACAGGTCATACGGGGCACTGAAGCTTTCTTT	CASSVGQVIRGTEAFF
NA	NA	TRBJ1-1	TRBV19	TGTGCCAGTAGGGTGGAACACAGGGAAGCTTTCTTT	CASRVEHREAFF
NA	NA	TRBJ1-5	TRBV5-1	TGCGCCAGCAGCTTGACAGGAAATCAGCCCCAGCATTTT	CASSLTGNQPQHF
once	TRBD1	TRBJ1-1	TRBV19	TGTGCCAGTAGTGACAGGGAAACTGAAGCTTTCTTT	CASSDRETEAFF
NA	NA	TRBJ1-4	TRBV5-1	TGCGCCAGCAGCTTGGCCGACCCCCGGGCAACTAATGAAAAACTGTTTTTT	CASSLADPRATNEKLFF
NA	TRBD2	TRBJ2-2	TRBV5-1	TGCGCCAGCAGCTTGGGACTAGCGGTCCTAGACGGGGAGCTGTTTTTT	CASSLGLAVLDGELFF
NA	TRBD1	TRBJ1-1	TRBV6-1	TGTGCCAGCATTCGGACAGGGAACACTGAAGCTTTCTTT	CASIRTGNTEAFF
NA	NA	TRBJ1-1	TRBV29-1	TGCAGCGTTGATCAAGGGGGACGTACTGAAGCTTTCTTT	CSVDQGGRTEAFF
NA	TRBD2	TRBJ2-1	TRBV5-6	TGTGCCAGCAGCTTACCTAGCGGAAGGAATGAGCAGTTCTTC	CASSLPSGRNEQFF
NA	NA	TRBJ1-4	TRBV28	TGTGCCAGCAGTTGGCAGGAAAAACTGTTTTTT	CASSWQEKLFF
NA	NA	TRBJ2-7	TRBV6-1	TGTGCCAGCAGTGAAAGTAGGACTGGAGAGCAGTACTTC	CASSESRTGEQYF
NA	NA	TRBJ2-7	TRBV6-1	TGTGCCAGCAGCCCCCGAGGGTACGAGCAGTACTTC	CASSPRGYEQYF
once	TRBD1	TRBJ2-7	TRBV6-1	TGTGCCAGCGTTTCCCGGGACAGAGTCTCCTACGAGCAGTACTTC	CASVSRDRVSYEQYF
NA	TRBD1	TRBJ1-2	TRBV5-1	TGCGCCAGCAGCTCCGGGACAGGGGTTAAGGACTATGGCTACACCTTC	CASSSGTGVKDYGYTF
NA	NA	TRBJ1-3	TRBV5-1	TGCGCCAGCAGCTTTCGCTCAGGGGAGAACACCATATATTTT	CASSFRSGENTIYF
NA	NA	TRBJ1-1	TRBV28	TGTGCCAGCAGGCAGGCCCCAGTGGCTGAAGCTTTCTTT	CASRQAPVAEAFF
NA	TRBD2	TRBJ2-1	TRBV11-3	TGTGCCAGCAGCCTGGGGACTAGCTTCTTCGATGAGCAGTTCTTC	CASSLGTSFFDEQFF